A single sample gave rise to the 9 T cell receptor beta chains below, sequenced in a study of blood T cells in healthy people across ages. Primed by a sample-barcoded 5' primer and a J-beta primer mix, a second PCR proceeded for about 6 to 12 cycles. Each CDR3 protein gets one entry after TCRdb re-called the 5' RACE reads with MiXCR. The sample records about 970,000 distinct CDR3 sequences, roughly 51% being singletons. The sequenced material came from blood. Every receptor here comes from a woman aged 60 to 75 in good health.

This clonotype was counted a few times. V usage is TRBV20-1 and J usage is TRBJ2-7; maybe TRBD2 (5 bases). Between the trimmed V and J ends, which lost 0 bases and 6 bases, there was a span of 9 bases. Germline V gene lookup returns CDR1 DFQATT and CDR2 SNEGSKA (reference sequence). This CDR3 is 12 amino acids long. CDR3 nucleotides: TGCAGTGCTAGAGATCCCACTAGCGAGCAGTACTTC. Translated, it gives CSARDPTSEQYF.

The rearrangement joins TRBV28 to TRBJ2-7; D is uncertain. V lost 4 bases and J 0 bases, leaving 13 bases between the germline ends. The CDR3 spans 15 residues. Germline V CDR1 and CDR2: MDHEN, SYDVKM. CDR3 sequence reads: CASSCGPHSSYEQYF. DNA for the CDR3: TGTGCCAGCAGTTGTGGTCCTCATAGCTCCTACGAGCAGTACTTC.

There are a few counts of this clonotype. The chain couples TRBV29-1 to TRBJ2-2, with D possibly matching TRBD2 (5 bases). V dropped 8 bases and J dropped 5 bases, with 12 bases sitting between them. The CDR3 covers 12 residues. Germline CDR1 and CDR2: SQVTM and ANQGSEA. Here the CDR3 reads CSIWPGTGELFF. CDR3 coding DNA: TGCAGCATTTGGCCGGGGACCGGGGAGCTGTTTTTT.

V gene TRBV10-3 combines with J gene TRBJ2-5, with a weak D call TRBD1 (5 bases). The J call is uncertain, as TRBJ2-7 better fits the DNA end. Germline V gene data show CDR1 as ENHRY and CDR2 as SYGVKD. CDR3 length: 14 amino acids. CDR3 sequence: CAISDPAGQNEQYF. CDR3 in DNA: TGTGCCATCAGTGACCCGGCAGGGCAGAACGAGCAGTACTTC.

CDR3 sequence (DNA): TGTGCCATCAGTGAACCTCCCACAGATACGCAGTATTTT. This sequence encodes CAISEPPTDTQYF. This sequence joins TRBV10-3 and TRBJ2-3; D gene uncertain. The CDR3 consists of 13 residues. V lost 3 bases and J lost 2, with 6 bases in between. Germline V gene data show CDR1 as ENHRY and CDR2 as SYGVKD.

The V call is TRBV27, the J call TRBJ2-7, with D possibly being TRBD1 (5 bases). The V gene's germline CDR1 is MNHEY and CDR2 SMNVEV (reference sequence). There are 15 residues in the CDR3. V was trimmed by 5 bases and J by 3 bases, leaving 17 bases between them. CDR3 DNA: TGTGCCAGCAGTACTATGACCCAGGGTAACTACGAGCAGTACTTC. It translates to CASSTMTQGNYEQYF.

The chain joins TRBV12-3 or TRBV12-4 to TRBJ2-7; weak D call: TRBD2 (6 bases). This CDR3 is built from 14 residues. The V end lost 2 bases, the J end lost 3 bases, and 11 bases lay between the germline ends. DNA of the CDR3: TGTGCCAGCAGTTTACAGACTAGGAGCTACGAGCAGTACTTC. This sequence encodes CASSLQTRSYEQYF.

The gene calls are TRBV29-1 and TRBJ2-1, with D hard to call. The V and J ends lost 4 bases and 0 bases respectively, with 13 bases between them. The CDR3 has 15 residues. CDR1 SQVTM and CDR2 ANQGSEA come from the germline V gene. CDR3 protein: CSVGDKKSSYNEQFF. For the CDR3, the DNA is TGCAGCGTTGGCGACAAAAAAAGCTCCTACAATGAGCAGTTCTTC.

This clonotype was counted between two and nine times. The chain links TRBV29-1 to TRBJ2-3; D perhaps matches TRBD1 (5 bases). V lost 3 bases and J 0 bases, leaving 7 bases between the germline ends. CDR1 SQVTM and CDR2 ANQGSEA come from the germline V gene. There are 13 residues in the CDR3. The chain's CDR3 is CSVETDSTDTQYF. The CDR3 DNA is TGCAGCGTTGAGACAGATAGCACAGATACGCAGTATTTT.